The next 3 T cell receptor beta chains were all read from a single sample in a study of glioma-infiltrating T cells. TCR alpha and beta CDR3 regions were amplified from RNA using iRepertoire nested multiplex PCR. From the multiplex PCR reads, TCRdb called clonotypes with MiXCR, one entry per CDR3 protein. The table lists about 93,000 distinct CDR3 sequences, approximately 40% of them singletons. Sequenced material: glioma tissue, nonneoplastic brain tissue, or PBMCs (not recorded which). These receptors were obtained from a human donor with low-grade glioma or glioblastoma, undergoing nonglioma brain surgery, or in good health (not recorded which).

The sample holds many counts of this clonotype. V is TRBV4-2 and J is TRBJ2-7; tentative D call: TRBD1 (6 bases). The germline V gene encodes CDR1 LGHNA and CDR2 YNFKEQ. The CDR3 is 15 residues long. V lost 0 bases to trimming and J lost 5 bases, with 14 bases between them. The CDR3 reads CASSQDLQGRNEQYF. Written as DNA, the CDR3 is TGTGCCAGCAGCCAAGATTTACAGGGACGTAACGAGCAGTACTTC.

Notes on this clonotype: An end of the junction does not agree with germline; a read error may underlie this. V usage is TRBV6-1 and J usage is TRBJ1-4; D not resolved. The CDR3 is 14 residues long. Per the germline V gene, CDR1 is MNHNS and CDR2 is SASEGT. CDR3: CASSEFGLGEKLSF. The CDR3 DNA reads TGTGCCAGCAGTGAATTCGGGCTCGGTGAAAAACTGTCCTTT.

This clonotype was observed many times. V is TRBV7-9 and J is TRBJ2-5, with D possibly matching TRBD1 (6 bases). The CDR3 totals 17 residues. With 2 bases removed from V and 4 bases from J, the gap between germline ends came to 20 bases. Germline CDR1 and CDR2: SEHNR and FQNEAQ (reference sequence). Here the CDR3 reads CASSLTAAGGRGETQYF. CDR3 bases: TGTGCCAGCAGCTTAACCGCAGCTGGGGGCCGCGGAGAGACCCAGTACTTC.